Sequencing of this T cell receptor (beta chain) was carried out in a study of T-cell memory formation after mild COVID-19 (dated by TCRdb to about 2021). Background for the entire study: TCR sequence clusters from the two donors were largely donor specific. In a couple of donors, T-cell clones that expanded and contracted after mild COVID-19 were tracked by sequencing TCRalpha and TCRbeta repertoires over time. The cohort comprised two young, previously healthy adult volunteers, one female and one male. The investigation overall reported the following: From day 15 to 85, contracting clones showed balanced CD4/CD8 phenotypes, whereas a second wave of clones that expanded from day 15 to 37 leaned towards CD4+. SARS-CoV-2 specificity was not confirmed for the second-wave clones peaking on day 37. Contracting CD4+ clones turned up mainly in the CM and EM memory subsets, whereas EMRA was where CD8+ clones were enriched. Some responding clones were found in pre-infection memory, which suggests that pre-existing cross-reactive memory T cells took part in the SARS-CoV-2 response. Only two mild cases were covered by the study, and larger cohorts that include severe cases with pre-infection samples were considered necessary.

The sequencer was an Illumina NovaSeq 6000. TCRalpha and TCRbeta cDNA libraries were constructed by 5'RACE with constant-segment primers, with sample barcodes and unique molecular identifiers being introduced. Trizol reagent was used to extract RNA from every sample. Amplification of the libraries took two PCR steps, and the second step added a second sample barcode plus Illumina TruSeq adapters. Sequencing of libraries was performed on an Illumina NovaSeq with 2 x 150 bp paired-end reads. Per the source publication's procedure: Reads were demultiplexed and collapsed into UMI-guided consensus sequences with migec v1.2.7. Using mixcr v2.1.11, UMI consensuses were aligned to TRA and TRB V and J templates and then assembled into clonotypes. Clonotypes were classified as expanded or contracted when called significant by both edgeR and NoisET, with noise models trained on biological replicates. For edgeR calls, the thresholds were a false discovery rate-adjusted p below 0.01 and a log2 fold-change of 1. As an exploratory analysis of dynamics, max-normalized trajectories of the 1000 most abundant clonotypes were examined with PCA combined with hierarchical clustering. Separately sequenced CD4+ and CD8+ repertoires were used to assign a CD4 or CD8 phenotype to each responding clone. Using fastp at Q25 and MiXCR, TCRdb reprocessed the public reads and kept productive beta chains. CDR3 protein sequences are deduplicated, and each keeps its most common genes and DNA. V and J calls and clone size were set by TCRdb, not the authors. This sample gives about 5,000 distinct CDR3 sequences in total; roughly 44% of them show up just once. The biggest ten clones account for around 2.7% of the sample.

CDR1 and CDR2 were assigned from the germline V gene as SGHVS and FNYEAQ. The CDR3 contains 15 residues, cysteine and phenylalanine counted. The retained sequence is limited to the CDR3, 45 bases, with the frame set at the first base. The V and J ends are trimmed by 2 bases and 1 base, leaving 11 bases between them. Based on its abundance in the sample, this clonotype is medium-sized (0.01 to 0.1%). Its antigen is not yet known. Base qualities were left out, and no much larger clone turns up one base away. Ficoll-Paque density gradient centrifugation was the method used to isolate PBMCs. This TCR was recovered from an adult who had mild COVID-19 (a few samples of this study predate the infection). The sample titles of this study are shuffled in the database, so cell type and time point are left out. In this chain, TRBV7-6 is recombined with TRBJ1-2; a weak D assignment points to TRBD1 (5 bases agree). The specimen sequenced was PBMCs or a T cell subset sorted from them (not recorded which). Read as DNA, the sequence is TGTGCCAGCAGCTTAAACCCCGACAGTAACTATGGCTACACCTTC. Translated, this is CASSLNPDSNYGYTF.